The text below deals with one T cell receptor (beta chain). Its antigen is still unknown. TCRdb's table, derived via immunoSEQ multiplex PCR, lists solely in-frame clones and lacks some. The sample has 2.5 million or so clones, roughly 92% seen once; the top ten hold roughly 0.14%. The sample comes from a study of shared clonotypes between healthy human individuals. General observations from the study: Sorted-subset sequencing was shown by rarefaction to be incomplete despite large depth.

Participating donors were healthy, HIV-negative adults free of recent acute infections or vaccinations. In the CD4+ fraction, cells were divided into CD45RA+ naive and CD45RA-negative memory subsets. The sequence was collected from a man younger than 35 in good health. The sample comprised naive CD4+ T cells sorted from blood. Subset noted: CD45RA+ positively selected.

The CDR3 region has the DNA TGTGCCAGCAGCTCACCCCGGGGCGGCTCCTACGAGCAGTACTTC. Translated, it gives CASSSPRGGSYEQYF. The gene calls are TRBV6-5 and TRBJ2-7; D tentatively reads TRBD1 or TRBD2 (5 bases each). The V and J ends lost 6 bases and 0 bases respectively, with 15 bases between them. Germline V gives CDR1 MNHEY, CDR2 SVGAGI. The CDR3 contains 15 residues.